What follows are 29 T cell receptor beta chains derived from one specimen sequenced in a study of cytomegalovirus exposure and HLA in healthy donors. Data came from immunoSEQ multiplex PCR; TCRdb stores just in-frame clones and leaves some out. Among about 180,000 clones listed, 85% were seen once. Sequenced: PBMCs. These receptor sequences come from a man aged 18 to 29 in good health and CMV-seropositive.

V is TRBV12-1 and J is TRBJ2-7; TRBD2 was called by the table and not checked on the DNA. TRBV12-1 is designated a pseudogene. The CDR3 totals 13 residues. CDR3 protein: CAPPEAYSYEQYF. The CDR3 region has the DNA TGTGCCCCCCCAGAGGCGTATTCCTACGAGCAGTACTTC.

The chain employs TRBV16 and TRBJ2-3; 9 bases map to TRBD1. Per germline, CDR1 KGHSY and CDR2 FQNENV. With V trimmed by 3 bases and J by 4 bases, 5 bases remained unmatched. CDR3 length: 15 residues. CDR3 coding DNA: TGTGCCAGCAGCCATGGGACAGGGAGCGCAGATACGCAGTATTTT. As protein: CASSHGTGSADTQYF.

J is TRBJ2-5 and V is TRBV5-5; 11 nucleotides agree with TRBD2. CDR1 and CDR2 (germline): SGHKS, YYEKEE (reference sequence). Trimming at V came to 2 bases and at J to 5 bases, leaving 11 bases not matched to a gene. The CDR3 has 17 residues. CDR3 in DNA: TGTGCCAGCAGCTTCCAACTAGCGGGAGTGGGAAGGGAGACCCAGTACTTC. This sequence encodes CASSFQLAGVGRETQYF.

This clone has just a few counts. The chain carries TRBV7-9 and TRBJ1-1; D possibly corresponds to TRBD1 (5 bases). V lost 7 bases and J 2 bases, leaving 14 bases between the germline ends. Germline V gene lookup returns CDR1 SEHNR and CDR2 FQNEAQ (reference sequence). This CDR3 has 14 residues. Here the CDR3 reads CASIQGSLNTEAFF. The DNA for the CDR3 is TGTGCCAGCATTCAGGGCAGCTTAAACACTGAAGCTTTCTTT.

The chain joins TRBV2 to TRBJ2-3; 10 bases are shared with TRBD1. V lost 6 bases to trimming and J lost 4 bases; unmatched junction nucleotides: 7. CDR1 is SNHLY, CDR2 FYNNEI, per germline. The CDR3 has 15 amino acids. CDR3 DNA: TGTGCCAGCAGCCCCCGGACAGGGGGATCAGATACGCAGTATTTT. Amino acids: CASSPRTGGSDTQYF.

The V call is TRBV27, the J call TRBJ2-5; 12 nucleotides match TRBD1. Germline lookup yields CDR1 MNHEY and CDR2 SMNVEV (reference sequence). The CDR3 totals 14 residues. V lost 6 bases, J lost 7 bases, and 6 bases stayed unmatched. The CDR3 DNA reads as TGTGCCAGCAGGGGACAGGGGGCTCATGGGACCCAGTACTTC. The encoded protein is CASRGQGAHGTQYF.

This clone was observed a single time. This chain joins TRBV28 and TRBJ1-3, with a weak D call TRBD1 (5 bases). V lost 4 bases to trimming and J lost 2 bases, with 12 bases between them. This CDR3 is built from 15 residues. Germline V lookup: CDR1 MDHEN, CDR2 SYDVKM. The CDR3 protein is CASSSWGEAGNTIYF. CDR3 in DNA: TGTGCCAGCAGTTCGTGGGGGGAAGCTGGAAACACCATATATTTT.

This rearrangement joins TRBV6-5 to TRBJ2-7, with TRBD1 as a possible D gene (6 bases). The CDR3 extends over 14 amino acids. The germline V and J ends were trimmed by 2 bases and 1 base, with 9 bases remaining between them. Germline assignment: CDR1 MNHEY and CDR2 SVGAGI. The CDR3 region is CASSYSGQSYEQYF. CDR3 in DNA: TGTGCCAGCAGTTACAGTGGACAGTCCTACGAGCAGTACTTC.

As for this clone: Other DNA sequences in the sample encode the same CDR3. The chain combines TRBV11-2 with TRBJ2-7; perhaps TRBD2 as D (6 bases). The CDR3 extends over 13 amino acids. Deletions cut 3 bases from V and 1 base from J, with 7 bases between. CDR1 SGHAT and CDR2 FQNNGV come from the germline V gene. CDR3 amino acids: CASSLGGSYEQYF. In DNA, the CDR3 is TGTGCCAGCAGCTTGGGGGGATCCTACGAGCAGTACTTC.

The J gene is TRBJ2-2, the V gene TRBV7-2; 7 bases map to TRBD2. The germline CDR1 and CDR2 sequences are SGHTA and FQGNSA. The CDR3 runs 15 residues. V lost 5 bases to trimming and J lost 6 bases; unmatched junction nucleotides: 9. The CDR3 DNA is TGTGCCAGCAGCCGGCGAGGGAGGGAAGCCGGGGAGCTGTTTTTT. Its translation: CASSRRGREAGELFF.

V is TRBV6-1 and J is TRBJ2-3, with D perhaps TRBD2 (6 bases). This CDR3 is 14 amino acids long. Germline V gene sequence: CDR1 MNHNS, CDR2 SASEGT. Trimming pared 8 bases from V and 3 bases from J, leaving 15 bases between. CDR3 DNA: TGTGCCAGCCTGGAGGGGTCGGCAACAGATACGCAGTATTTT. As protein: CASLEGSATDTQYF.

The CDR3 is CASHSGGDNSPLHF. DNA for the CDR3: TGCGCCAGCCATTCTGGCGGCGATAATTCACCCCTCCACTTT. The rearrangement joins TRBV5-1 to TRBJ1-6; D remains ambiguous. Trimming stripped 7 bases from V and 5 bases from J, with 13 bases between. CDR1 is SGHRS and CDR2 is YFSETQ in the germline V gene. The CDR3 is made up of 14 amino acids.

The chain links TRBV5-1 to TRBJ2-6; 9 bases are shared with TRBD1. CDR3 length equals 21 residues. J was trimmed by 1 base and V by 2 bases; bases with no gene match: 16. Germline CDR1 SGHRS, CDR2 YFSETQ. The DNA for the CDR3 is TGCGCCAGCAGCTTCCCAAGTTTACGACAGGGGGTACTTTCTGGGGCCAACGTCCTGACTTTC. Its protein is CASSFPSLRQGVLSGANVLTF.

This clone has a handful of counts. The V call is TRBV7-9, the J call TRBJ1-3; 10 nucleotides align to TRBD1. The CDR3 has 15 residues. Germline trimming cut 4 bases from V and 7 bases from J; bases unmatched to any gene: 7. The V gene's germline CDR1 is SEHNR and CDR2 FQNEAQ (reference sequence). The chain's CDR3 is CASSYGTGDSNTIYF. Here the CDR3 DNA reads TGTGCCAGCAGCTACGGGACAGGGGATAGTAACACCATATATTTT.

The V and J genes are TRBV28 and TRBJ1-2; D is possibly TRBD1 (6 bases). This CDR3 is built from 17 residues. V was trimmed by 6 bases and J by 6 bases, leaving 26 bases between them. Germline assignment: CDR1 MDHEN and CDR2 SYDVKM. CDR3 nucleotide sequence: TGTGCCAGCAGCACGCTGTCCCGGACAGCTACCAACAATGGCTACACCTTC. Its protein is CASSTLSRTATNNGYTF.

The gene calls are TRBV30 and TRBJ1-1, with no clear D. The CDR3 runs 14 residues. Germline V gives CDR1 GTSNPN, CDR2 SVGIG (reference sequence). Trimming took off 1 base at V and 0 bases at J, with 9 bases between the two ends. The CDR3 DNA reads TGTGCCTGGAGTGCCTTACAGATGAACACTGAAGCTTTCTTT. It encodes CAWSALQMNTEAFF.

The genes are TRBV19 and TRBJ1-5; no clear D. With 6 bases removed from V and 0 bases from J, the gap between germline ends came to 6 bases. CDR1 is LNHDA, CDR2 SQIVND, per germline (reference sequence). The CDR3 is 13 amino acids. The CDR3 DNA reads TGTGCCAGTAGCCCCTATAGCAATCAGCCCCAGCATTTT. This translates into CASSPYSNQPQHF.

CDR3 DNA: TGTGCCAGCAGCTTAAGGTCATCGGCACAGGGACCCAGTTACTACGAGCAGTACTTC. Its translation: CASSLRSSAQGPSYYEQYF. This rearrangement joins TRBV7-2 to TRBJ2-7; D is perhaps TRBD1 (6 bases). V lost 2 bases and J 3 bases, leaving 26 bases between the germline ends. The CDR3 totals 19 residues. The V gene's germline CDR1 is SGHTA and CDR2 FQGNSA.

CDR3 sequence reads: CAWSVAAADTQYF. The CDR3 bases are TGTGCCTGGAGTGTGGCGGCGGCAGATACGCAGTATTTT. The gene calls are TRBV30 and TRBJ2-3; D is undetermined. Trimming left V 0 bases short and J 4 bases short, with 8 bases between. In germline, CDR1 is GTSNPN, CDR2 SVGIG (reference sequence). This CDR3 contains 13 residues.

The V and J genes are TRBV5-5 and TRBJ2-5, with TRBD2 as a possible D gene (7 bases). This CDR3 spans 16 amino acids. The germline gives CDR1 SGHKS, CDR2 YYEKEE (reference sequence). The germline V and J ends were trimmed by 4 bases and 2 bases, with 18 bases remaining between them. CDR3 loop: CASSGRGAEEQETQYF. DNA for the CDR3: TGTGCCAGCAGCGGGAGGGGGGCCGAAGAACAAGAGACCCAGTACTTC. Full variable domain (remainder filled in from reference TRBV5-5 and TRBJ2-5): DAGVTQSPTHLIKTRGQQVTLRCSPISGHKSVSWYQQVLGQGPQFIFQYYEKEERGRGNFPDRFSARQFPNYSSELNVNALLLGDSALYLCASSGRGAEEQETQYFGPGTRLLVL.

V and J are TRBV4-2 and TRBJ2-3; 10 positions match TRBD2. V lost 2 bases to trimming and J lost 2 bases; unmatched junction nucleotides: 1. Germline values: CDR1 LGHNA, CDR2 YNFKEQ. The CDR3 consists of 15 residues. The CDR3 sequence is CASSQLAGVTDTQYF. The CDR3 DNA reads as TGTGCCAGCAGCCAACTAGCGGGGGTCACAGATACGCAGTATTTT.

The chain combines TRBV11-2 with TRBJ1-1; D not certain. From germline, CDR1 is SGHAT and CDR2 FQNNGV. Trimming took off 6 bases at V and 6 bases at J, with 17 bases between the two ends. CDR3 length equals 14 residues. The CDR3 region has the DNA TGTGCCAGCAGTTTCCCGTCTAGGAAAGCTGAAGCTTTCTTT. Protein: CASSFPSRKAEAFF.

The CDR3 protein is CAWSVPDNEQFF. In nucleotides, the CDR3 is TGTGCCTGGAGCGTCCCCGACAATGAGCAGTTCTTC. The chain has TRBV30 and TRBJ2-1; D is ambiguous. Germline V gene lookup returns CDR1 GTSNPN and CDR2 SVGIG (reference sequence). This CDR3 region has 12 residues. Trimming took 3 bases from V and 5 from J, leaving 8 bases between them. The entire variable domain, with the rest obtained from reference TRBV30 and TRBJ2-1, is as follows: SQTIHQWPATLVQPVGSPLSLECTVEGTSNPNLYWYRQAAGRGLQLLFYSVGIGQISSEVPQNLSASRPQDRQFILSSKKLLLSDSGFYLCAWSVPDNEQFFGPGTRLTVL.

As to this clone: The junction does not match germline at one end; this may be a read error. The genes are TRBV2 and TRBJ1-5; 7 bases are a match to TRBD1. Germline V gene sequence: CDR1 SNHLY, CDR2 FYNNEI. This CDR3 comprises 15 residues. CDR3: CASTEQGRDNQPQHF. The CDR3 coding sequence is TGTGCCAGCACTGAACAGGGGAGGGACAATCAGCCCCAGCATTTT.

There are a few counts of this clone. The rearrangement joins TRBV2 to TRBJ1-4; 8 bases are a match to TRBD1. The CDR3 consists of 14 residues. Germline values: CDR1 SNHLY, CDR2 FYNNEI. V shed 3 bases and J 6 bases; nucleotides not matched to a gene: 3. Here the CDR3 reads CASSDGQGDEKLFF. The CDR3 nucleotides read TGTGCCAGCAGTGACGGACAGGGCGATGAAAAACTGTTTTTT.

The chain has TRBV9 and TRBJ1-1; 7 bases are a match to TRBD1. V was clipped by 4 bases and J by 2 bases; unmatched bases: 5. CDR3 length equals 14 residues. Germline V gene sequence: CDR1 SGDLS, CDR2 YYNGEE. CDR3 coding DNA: TGTGCCAGCAGCCCCGGGACAGCCAACACTGAAGCTTTCTTT. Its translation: CASSPGTANTEAFF. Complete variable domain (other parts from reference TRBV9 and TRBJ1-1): DSGVTQTPKHLITATGQRVTLRCSPRSGDLSVYWYQQSLDQGLQFLIQYYNGEERAKGNILERFSAQQFPDLHSELNLSSLELGDSALYFCASSPGTANTEAFFGQGTRLTVV.

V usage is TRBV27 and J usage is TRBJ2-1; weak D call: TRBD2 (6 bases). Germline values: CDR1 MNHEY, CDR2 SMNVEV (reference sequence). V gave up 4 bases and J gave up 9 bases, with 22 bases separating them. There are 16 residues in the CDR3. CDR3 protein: CASSSFRESREGEQFF. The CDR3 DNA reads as TGTGCCAGCAGTTCCTTTCGGGAGTCGAGAGAGGGTGAGCAGTTCTTC.

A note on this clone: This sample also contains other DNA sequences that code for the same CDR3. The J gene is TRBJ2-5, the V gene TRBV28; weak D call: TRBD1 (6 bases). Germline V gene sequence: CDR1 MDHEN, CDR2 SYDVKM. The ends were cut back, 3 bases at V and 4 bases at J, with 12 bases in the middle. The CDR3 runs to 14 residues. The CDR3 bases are TGTGCCAGCAGTTTGCCGACAGGAGCAGAGACCCAGTACTTC. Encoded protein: CASSLPTGAETQYF.

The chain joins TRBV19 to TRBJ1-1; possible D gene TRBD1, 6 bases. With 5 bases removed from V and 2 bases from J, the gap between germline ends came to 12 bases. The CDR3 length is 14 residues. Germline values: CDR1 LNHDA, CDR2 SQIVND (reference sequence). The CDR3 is CASSHPGQNTEAFF. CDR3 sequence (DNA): TGTGCCAGTAGTCATCCGGGACAAAACACTGAAGCTTTCTTT.